The sequence of this T cell receptor beta chain was determined in a study of cytomegalovirus exposure and HLA in healthy donors. Study-level information: The same platform as the 500 to 700 first-cohort repertoires was used for the 95 to 150 validation repertoires, a later analysis reported. Broader study findings: According to the study, 160 or so TCR beta chains were cytomegalovirus-associated.

The J segment lost 0 bases and the V segment lost 5 bases, leaving 11 bases of the junction unmatched. The CDR3 runs 18 residues. Germline values: CDR1 LNHDA, CDR2 SQIVND (reference sequence). Using immunoSEQ multiplex PCR, the repertoire was profiled, and TCRdb retains in-frame clones only, with some absent. The sample contains 45,000 to 70,000 clones, 93% of which appear only once. The sample holds one count of this clone. Antigen: not known. The chain combines TRBV19 with TRBJ1-3; 9 nucleotides match TRBD1. The clonotype was recovered from a woman aged 18 to 35 in good health and CMV-seronegative. Sequenced material: PBMCs. The CDR3 here is CASSPTGTGSSSGNTIYF. For the CDR3, the DNA is TGTGCCAGTAGTCCAACGGGGACAGGGAGTAGCTCTGGAAACACCATATATTTT.